This TCR beta chain was captured in a study of cytotoxic CD8 clonotypes in ibrutinib-treated CLL. Germline CDR1 LGHNT, CDR2 FRNRAP. With V trimmed by 5 bases and J by 4 bases, 3 bases remained unmatched. This CDR3 has 13 residues. This clone has just one count. Its antigen is undetermined. Findings of the study overall: Rare overall, public clonotypes shrank or held steady under therapy.

Generated by immunoSEQ multiplex PCR, the TCRdb table keeps only in-frame clones and is missing some. The sample holds roughly 150,000 clones, approximately 80% seen once. Sequences were derived from PBMCs, sampled after 24 months of ibrutinib treatment. This chain connects TRBV12-5 to TRBJ2-3, with 7 bases matching TRBD2. The sequence was collected from a human donor with chronic lymphocytic leukemia. The chain's CDR3 is CASGPSGADTQYF. In nucleotides, the CDR3 is TGTGCTAGTGGTCCCAGCGGGGCAGATACGCAGTATTTT.